These 19 T cell receptor beta chains came from one sample sequenced in a study of blood T cell repertoires in COVID-19. The data were produced by immunoSEQ multiplex PCR, yet TCRdb's version contains in-frame clones alone and is incomplete. Of more than 80,000 clones detected, 90% appear once; the ten largest clones hold approximately 1.6%. The sample consisted of peripheral blood. The receptors here all came from a human donor with active COVID-19. The donor label of this sample is uncertain.

J is TRBJ1-1 and V is TRBV12-5, with TRBD1 as a possible D gene (5 bases). The CDR3 sequence is 14 residues long. V was cut by 6 bases and J by 5 bases, with 16 bases left in between. Germline CDR1 reads LGHNT; CDR2 reads FRNRAP. The chain's CDR3 is CASGQSGGWTEAFF. CDR3 DNA sequence: TGTGCTAGTGGGCAGTCCGGGGGTTGGACTGAAGCTTTCTTT.

The chain carries TRBV24-1 and TRBJ1-5; 10 bases are shared with TRBD1. Germline V gives CDR1 KGHDR, CDR2 SFDVKD. CDR3 length: 15 amino acids. The J segment lost 5 bases and the V segment lost 4 bases, leaving 4 bases of the junction unmatched. This CDR3 reads CATSESGTGDQPQHF. In DNA form, the CDR3 reads TGTGCCACCAGTGAGTCCGGGACAGGGGATCAGCCCCAGCATTTT.

On this clone itself: In the same sample, other DNA sequences code for this CDR3. The CDR3 bases are TGCGCCAGCAGCTTGGGCGGGGGGAACACTGAAGCTTTCTTT. This sequence encodes CASSLGGGNTEAFF. This sequence joins TRBV5-1 and TRBJ1-1, with D tentatively TRBD1 (5 bases). In germline, CDR1 is SGHRS, CDR2 YFSETQ. V dropped 0 bases and J dropped 1 base, with 7 bases sitting between them. The CDR3 sequence is 14 residues long.

The chain joins TRBV7-2 to TRBJ2-5; possible D gene TRBD2, 6 bases. Per the germline V gene, CDR1 is SGHTA and CDR2 is FQGNSA. The CDR3 extends over 15 amino acids. V shed 4 bases and J shed 2 bases, with 14 bases lying between them. The CDR3 sequence is CASSWGDRIQETQYF. As DNA, the CDR3 is TGTGCCAGCAGCTGGGGGGACCGGATACAAGAGACCCAGTACTTC. The full variable domain, its missing parts supplied by reference TRBV7-2 and TRBJ2-5, is GAGVSQSPSNKVTEKGKDVELRCDPISGHTALYWYRQSLGQGLEFLIYFQGNSAPDKSGLPSDRFSAERTGGSVSTLTIQRTQQEDSAVYLCASSWGDRIQETQYFGPGTRLLVL.

CDR3 in DNA: TGTGCCAGCAGCTCCGGGACAAATCATGAAAAACTGTTTTTT. This translates into CASSSGTNHEKLFF. The J gene is TRBJ1-4, the V gene TRBV7-2; maybe TRBD1 (6 bases). Germline CDR1 SGHTA, CDR2 FQGNSA. The V gene lost 4 bases and the J gene lost 6 bases, with 12 bases spanning the gap. The CDR3 spans 14 residues.

The chain couples TRBV6-5 to TRBJ2-1, with 7 positions matching TRBD2. V was clipped by 6 bases and J by 4 bases; unmatched bases: 9. The germline V gene encodes CDR1 MNHEY and CDR2 SVGAGI. The CDR3 is made up of 15 amino acids. CDR3 in amino acids: CASSGVAGIYNEQFF. CDR3 DNA sequence: TGTGCCAGCAGCGGGGTAGCGGGCATTTACAATGAGCAGTTCTTC.

This clone was recorded a few times. The chain has TRBV12-3 or TRBV12-4 and TRBJ2-1; a weak D match, TRBD1 (5 bases). The CDR3 extends over 13 amino acids. The V end was cut by 7 bases, the J end by 8 bases, with 15 bases between. The CDR3, as DNA: TGTGCCAGCACTCCTACCTCCAGGGATGAGCAGTTCTTC. Translated: CASTPTSRDEQFF.

Here the CDR3 reads CASRQSSTDTQYF. For the CDR3, the DNA is TGCGCCAGCAGACAATCTAGCACAGATACGCAGTATTTT. The chain uses TRBV4-3 and TRBJ2-3; no reliable D call. In germline, CDR1 is LGHNA, CDR2 YSLEER. Trimming removed 6 bases at V and 0 bases at J, with 7 bases between. The CDR3 extends over 13 amino acids.

The chain recombines TRBV19 with TRBJ2-5; a weak D match, TRBD1 (6 bases). CDR3 length: 15 amino acids. CDR1 and CDR2 (germline): LNHDA, SQIVND (reference sequence). V was trimmed by 5 bases and J by 4 bases, leaving 17 bases between them. This CDR3 reads CASSAYRVGGETQYF. The DNA for the CDR3 is TGTGCCAGTAGTGCCTACAGGGTTGGCGGAGAGACCCAGTACTTC.

The chain combines TRBV6-2 or TRBV6-3 with TRBJ2-5; 9 bases line up with TRBD2. Germline-derived CDR1 and CDR2 are MNHEY and SVGEGT. This CDR3 contains 16 residues. V shed 2 bases and J 0 bases; nucleotides not matched to a gene: 4. CDR3 residues: CASSYVRTSDQETQYF. The CDR3, as DNA: TGTGCCAGCAGTTACGTTAGGACTAGCGACCAAGAGACCCAGTACTTC.

This sequence joins TRBV24-1 and TRBJ2-2; D is ambiguous. The germline V and J ends were trimmed by 5 bases and 5 bases, with 5 bases remaining between them. Germline V gives CDR1 KGHDR, CDR2 SFDVKD. This CDR3 is built from 12 residues. The CDR3 spells CATSGSTGELFF. The CDR3 coding sequence is TGTGCCACCAGTGGGAGTACCGGGGAGCTGTTTTTT.

The J gene is TRBJ2-3, the V gene TRBV7-2; D is undetermined. Germline lookup yields CDR1 SGHTA and CDR2 FQGNSA. This CDR3 spans 17 amino acids. V gave up 0 bases and J gave up 6 bases, with 19 bases separating them. CDR3 sequence: CASSLAFSPGGGDTQYF. DNA of the CDR3: TGTGCCAGCAGCTTAGCATTCTCCCCGGGTGGTGGGGATACGCAGTATTTT.

V usage is TRBV4-3 and J usage is TRBJ2-3, with D unresolved. The CDR3 length is 15 residues. Germline CDR1 LGHNA, CDR2 YSLEER. V gave up 1 base and J gave up 0 bases, with 8 bases separating them. The DNA of the CDR3 is TGCGCCAGCAGCCAAGCAGGATGGAGCACAGATACGCAGTATTTT. This sequence encodes CASSQAGWSTDTQYF.

The chain carries TRBV18 and TRBJ1-2; D gene unclear. The CDR3 is made up of 13 amino acids. Germline V CDR1 and CDR2: KGHSH, LQKENI. The V end was cut by 3 bases, the J end by 8 bases, with 13 bases between. The CDR3 DNA is TGTGCCAGCTCACCCGAGCCACTAGCGGGCTACACCTTC. This encodes CASSPEPLAGYTF.

The J gene is TRBJ1-2, the V gene TRBV7-9, with 9 bases lining up with TRBD1. The trim removed 5 bases at V and 5 bases at J, leaving 12 bases unmatched. The CDR3 sequence is 16 residues long. From germline, CDR1 is SEHNR and CDR2 FQNEAQ (reference sequence). The DNA of the CDR3 is TGTGCCAGCAGCCCCCGGACAGGGGTGGTGTTATATGGCTACACCTTC. Residues: CASSPRTGVVLYGYTF.

The V call is TRBV14, the J call TRBJ2-3; perhaps TRBD1 as D (5 bases). V dropped 4 bases and J dropped 2 bases, with 13 bases sitting between them. Germline CDR1 and CDR2: SGHDN and FVKESK. The CDR3 has 15 residues. Here the CDR3 DNA reads TGTGCCAGCAGCCTCCTGGGGCTGCCCACAGATACGCAGTATTTT. Translated: CASSLLGLPTDTQYF. Together with reference TRBV14 and TRBJ2-3, the CDR3 gives the full variable domain: EAGVTQFPSHSVIEKGQTVTLRCDPISGHDNLYWYRRVMGKEIKFLLHFVKESKQDESGMPNNRFLAERTGGTYSTLKVQPAELEDSGVYFCASSLLGLPTDTQYFGPGTRLTVL.

The rearrangement uses TRBV5-1 and TRBJ1-2, with 9 bases matching TRBD1. After removal of 2 bases from V and 1 base from J, the junction contained 3 bases not matched to a gene. Per germline, CDR1 SGHRS and CDR2 YFSETQ. The length of the CDR3 is 15 residues. The CDR3 nucleotides read TGCGCCAGCAGCTTAGGGACAGGGAGTAACTATGGCTACACCTTC. Its translation: CASSLGTGSNYGYTF.

V is TRBV28 and J is TRBJ2-7; the D is unclear. The CDR3 spans 12 residues. Germline V lookup: CDR1 MDHEN, CDR2 SYDVKM. V dropped 9 bases and J dropped 2 bases, with 11 bases sitting between them. The CDR3 nucleotides read TGTGCCAGTTCCTCGGTCCCCTACGAGCAGTACTTC. It codes for CASSSVPYEQYF. Combining the CDR3 with reference TRBV28 and TRBJ2-7 gives the whole variable domain DVKVTQSSRYLVKRTGEKVFLECVQDMDHENMFWYRQDPGLGLRLIYFSYDVKMKEKGDIPEGYSVSREKKERFSLILESASTNQTSMYLCASSSVPYEQYFGPGTRLTVT.

The genes are TRBV27 and TRBJ1-1, with 11 bases lining up with TRBD1. J lost 5 bases, V lost 5 bases, and 13 bases had no gene match. Germline V CDR1 and CDR2: MNHEY, SMNVEV (reference sequence). This CDR3 has 17 residues. CDR3 sequence: CASSPRGMGQGGTEAFF. CDR3 DNA: TGTGCCAGCAGTCCGCGTGGGATGGGACAGGGGGGAACTGAAGCTTTCTTT.